Following are 7 T cell receptor beta chains from one sample sequenced in a study of blood T cell repertoires in COVID-19. TCRdb's copy holds only in-frame clones and misses some; the assay was immunoSEQ multiplex PCR. The sample consists of just under 60,000 clones, approximately 78% of them appearing once. The specimen was peripheral blood. The receptors come from a man at least 80 years old with acute or convalescent COVID-19.

This chain connects TRBV27 to TRBJ1-6, with D unclear. Trimming shortened V by 3 bases and J by 0 bases, and 6 bases separated the two germline ends. Germline-derived CDR1 and CDR2 are MNHEY and SMNVEV (reference sequence). The CDR3 length is 15 residues. In nucleotides, the CDR3 is TGTGCCAGCAGTTTTGAGAGCTCCTATAATTCACCCCTCCACTTT. This gives the protein CASSFESSYNSPLHF.

The chain uses TRBV5-1 and TRBJ2-1; a possible D gene is TRBD2 (5 bases). The CDR3 is 14 residues long. Trimming cost V 2 bases and J 6 bases, with 12 bases left between them. Germline CDR1 SGHRS, CDR2 YFSETQ. CDR3 protein: CASSLSAALNEQFF. CDR3 bases: TGCGCCAGCAGCTTATCAGCGGCCCTCAATGAGCAGTTCTTC.

This chain links TRBV2 with TRBJ1-2; 9 nucleotides match TRBD1. Germline assignment: CDR1 SNHLY and CDR2 FYNNEI. The CDR3 spans 14 residues. Germline trimming cut 4 bases from V and 7 bases from J; bases unmatched to any gene: 7. CDR3 sequence: CASSARTGAGGYTF. The CDR3 DNA sequence: TGTGCCAGCAGTGCCCGGACAGGGGCGGGTGGCTACACCTTC.

The chain uses TRBV6-5 and TRBJ2-7, with a possible D match to TRBD2 (6 bases). V was shortened by 6 bases and J by 5 bases, with 20 bases between the two germline ends. Germline CDR1 is MNHEY and CDR2 is SVGAGI. The CDR3 loop spans 15 amino acids. Written as DNA, the CDR3 is TGTGCCAGCAGAGCTACTCTAGGAGGGAGTAACGAGCAGTACTTC. This sequence encodes CASRATLGGSNEQYF.

This rearrangement joins TRBV5-1 to TRBJ2-1; 10 bases agree with TRBD2. J lost 2 bases, V lost 6 bases, and 5 bases had no gene match. CDR1 and CDR2 (germline): SGHRS, YFSETQ. CDR3 length: 15 amino acids. The CDR3 DNA is TGCGCCAGCACCCCTAGCGGGGGCCCCTACAATGAGCAGTTCTTC. Amino acid sequence: CASTPSGGPYNEQFF.

This chain joins TRBV11-3 and TRBJ2-2; a weak D match, TRBD2 (6 bases). The CDR3 covers 15 residues. Germline CDR1 reads SGHNT; CDR2 reads YENEEA. V was cut by 4 bases and J by 3 bases, with 12 bases left in between. The CDR3 spells CASSSRDFYTGELFF. The CDR3 nucleotides are TGTGCCAGCAGCTCCCGGGACTTTTACACCGGGGAGCTGTTTTTT.

The chain joins TRBV4-1 to TRBJ2-7; possibly TRBD1 for D (5 bases). Trimming left V 4 bases short and J 1 base short, with 8 bases between. The germline gives CDR1 MGHRA, CDR2 YSYEKL. The CDR3 totals 13 residues. The CDR3 loop is CASSLDRSYEQYF. The CDR3 region has the DNA TGCGCCAGCAGCCTCGACAGATCCTACGAGCAGTACTTC.